One TCR beta chain is described in this entry. Its antigen is unidentified. This record belongs to a study of CD8+CD57+ T cells in acquired aplastic anemia. Genomic DNA served as template for TCR beta VDJ and CDR3 profiling. TCRdb reanalysed the reads using MiXCR and keeps one entry per CDR3 protein. The table shows more than 250,000 distinct CDR3 sequences, with 82% occurring only once. Sequencing was done on patients that had shown CD8+CD57+ cell expansion by flow cytometry. CDR1 SGDLS and CDR2 YYNGEE come from the germline V gene. There are 15 residues in the CDR3. V shed 6 bases, J shed 11 bases, and the junction held 19 bases outside the gene matches. Overall study results and limits: No significant patient-versus-control difference appeared in CD8+ Simpson's diversity.

Material: sorted CD4+, CD8+, or CD8+CD57+ T cells (not recorded which) from PBMCs. The chain combines TRBV9 with TRBJ1-1, with 7 bases that match TRBD1. This receptor was taken from a human donor with aplastic anemia. The CDR3 region is CASTGDLTGRTQAFF. Written as DNA, the CDR3 is TGTGCCAGCACCGGAGATCTGACAGGGAGGACTCAGGCTTTCTTT.